Following are 14 T cell receptor beta chains from one sample sequenced in a study of cytomegalovirus exposure and HLA in healthy donors. The primer mix had 60 Vbeta and 13 Jbeta primers. The table came from immunoSEQ multiplex PCR; TCRdb's copy has only in-frame clones and leaves some out. Here the sample table reports approximately 37,000 clones. The specimen was PBMCs. All receptors come from a male donor in good health and CMV-seronegative.

The chain is built from TRBV4-1 and TRBJ2-7, with D unclear. The V and J ends lost 0 bases and 4 bases respectively, with 4 bases between them. CDR1 is MGHRA and CDR2 is YSYEKL in the germline V gene. CDR3 length: 12 residues. CDR3 protein: CASSQDPYEQYF. The CDR3 DNA is TGCGCCAGCAGCCAAGATCCATACGAGCAGTACTTC.

The gene calls are TRBV11-2 and TRBJ1-2; 8 positions agree with TRBD1. V gave up 0 bases and J gave up 4 bases; unmatched junction bases: 7. There are 16 residues in the CDR3. The germline V gene has CDR1 SGHAT and CDR2 FQNNGV. The CDR3 DNA sequence: TGTGCCAGCAGCTTAGAGTATGCAGGGGGCACCTATGGCTACACCTTC. The encoded protein is CASSLEYAGGTYGYTF.

This chain joins TRBV7-3 and TRBJ2-1; D is perhaps TRBD1 (6 bases). V gave up 3 bases and J gave up 6 bases, with 9 bases separating them. Germline V gives CDR1 SGHTA, CDR2 FQGTGA. The CDR3 is 13 residues long. CDR3 amino acids: CASSLTRGNEQFF. CDR3 coding DNA: TGTGCCAGCAGCTTGACCAGGGGCAATGAGCAGTTCTTC. Variable domain in full (rest from reference TRBV7-3 and TRBJ2-1): GAGVSQTPSNKVTEKGKYVELRCDPISGHTALYWYRQSLGQGPEFLIYFQGTGAADDSGLPNDRFFAVRPEGSVSTLKIQRTERGDSAVYLCASSLTRGNEQFFGPGTRLTVL.

This rearrangement joins TRBV25-1 to TRBJ1-2, with D unresolved. V lost 2 bases, J lost 1 base, and 8 bases lay in between. Looked up from germline, CDR1 is MGHDK and CDR2 is SYGVNS. The CDR3 sequence is 14 residues long. The DNA for the CDR3 is TGTGCCAGCAGTGAACACAGTCTTAACTATGGCTACACCTTC. Its translation: CASSEHSLNYGYTF.

The chain employs TRBV5-1 and TRBJ2-2; TRBD2 is a possible D gene (5 bases). Trimming shortened V by 0 bases and J by 5 bases, and 11 bases separated the two germline ends. This CDR3 is built from 15 residues. Per germline, CDR1 SGHRS and CDR2 YFSETQ. DNA of the CDR3: TGCGCCAGCAGCTTGGCTCCCTCGGGGACCGGGGAGCTGTTTTTT. Encoded protein: CASSLAPSGTGELFF.

The chain links TRBV13 to TRBJ1-3; D is unclear. V was clipped by 5 bases and J by 0 bases, with 11 bases between them. From germline, CDR1 is PRHDT and CDR2 FYEKMQ (reference sequence). This CDR3 comprises 15 residues. Here the CDR3 reads CASSLQPSSGNTIYF. CDR3 sequence (DNA): TGTGCCAGCAGCCTACAGCCATCCTCTGGAAACACCATATATTTT.

CDR3 in DNA: TGTGCCAGCAGCTTAGGTAGCGGGGGGCACAATGAGCAGTTCTTC. This codes for CASSLGSGGHNEQFF. The chain has TRBV7-9 and TRBJ2-1, with 10 bases fitting TRBD2. V was pared by 1 base and J by 5 bases, with 2 bases of the junction left unmatched. Germline assignment: CDR1 SEHNR and CDR2 FQNEAQ (reference sequence). The CDR3 runs to 15 residues.

This rearrangement joins TRBV9 to TRBJ2-7; 9 nucleotides match TRBD2. The germline gives CDR1 SGDLS, CDR2 YYNGEE. V trimming: 3 bases; J trimming: 0 bases; junction bases outside the gene matches: 4. The CDR3 is made up of 15 amino acids. The CDR3 loop reads CASSGISGGSYEQYF. The CDR3 DNA reads as TGTGCCAGCAGCGGAATTAGCGGGGGCTCCTACGAGCAGTACTTC.

J is TRBJ2-1 and V is TRBV6-5; 9 nucleotides agree with TRBD1. CDR1 is MNHEY and CDR2 is SVGAGI in the germline V gene. The J segment lost 6 bases and the V segment lost 6 bases, leaving 9 bases of the junction unmatched. This CDR3 is built from 15 residues. The CDR3 region has the DNA TGTGCCAGCAGACCATGGGACAGGGTTATCAATGAGCAGTTCTTC. As protein: CASRPWDRVINEQFF.

This rearrangement joins TRBV2 to TRBJ2-5, with a weak D call TRBD1 (6 bases). CDR3 length equals 14 residues. Between the trimmed V and J ends, which lost 7 bases and 5 bases, there was a span of 17 bases. Per the germline V gene, CDR1 is SNHLY and CDR2 is FYNNEI. DNA of the CDR3: TGTGCCAGCACCACGAGGGGACATCCGGAGACCCAGTACTTC. Encoded protein: CASTTRGHPETQYF.

The rearrangement joins TRBV19 to TRBJ2-7; possible D gene TRBD2, 5 bases. In germline, CDR1 is LNHDA, CDR2 SQIVND (reference sequence). The ends were cut back, 3 bases at V and 3 bases at J, with 9 bases in the middle. The CDR3 extends over 13 amino acids. For the CDR3, the DNA is TGTGCCAGTAGTATTACCGGGAACTACGAGCAGTACTTC. Amino acids: CASSITGNYEQYF. The variable domain in full, with the rest retrieved from reference TRBV19 and TRBJ2-7, is DGGITQSPKYLFRKEGQNVTLSCEQNLNHDAMYWYRQDPGQGLRLIYYSQIVNDFQKGDIAEGYSVSREKKESFPLTVTSAQKNPTAFYLCASSITGNYEQYFGPGTRLTVT.

V is TRBV30 and J is TRBJ1-2; D might be TRBD1 (6 bases). V dropped 1 base and J dropped 4 bases, with 13 bases sitting between them. CDR3 length: 14 residues. Germline CDR1 is GTSNPN and CDR2 is SVGIG (reference sequence). This CDR3 reads CAWSEDSLFYGYTF. The CDR3 DNA sequence: TGTGCCTGGAGTGAGGACAGCTTATTCTATGGCTACACCTTC. Filled out from reference TRBV30 and TRBJ1-2, the complete variable domain reads SQTIHQWPATLVQPVGSPLSLECTVEGTSNPNLYWYRQAAGRGLQLLFYSVGIGQISSEVPQNLSASRPQDRQFILSSKKLLLSDSGFYLCAWSEDSLFYGYTFGSGTRLTVV.

This sequence joins TRBV7-2 and TRBJ1-1, with D possibly being TRBD1 (5 bases). V dropped 7 bases and J dropped 0 bases, with 21 bases sitting between them. The germline gives CDR1 SGHTA, CDR2 FQGNSA. CDR3 length: 17 amino acids. CDR3 nucleotide sequence: TGTGCCAGCACCGCACCTCCCGGGACTACCATGAACACTGAAGCTTTCTTT. Translated, it gives CASTAPPGTTMNTEAFF.

CDR3 bases: TGCGCCAGCAGCTTGAAGGGGACTTATACCTACGAGCAGTACTTC. Protein product: CASSLKGTYTYEQYF. This chain links TRBV5-1 with TRBJ2-7, with a tentative D call TRBD2 (6 bases). The V gene lost 1 base and the J gene lost 2 bases, with 13 bases spanning the gap. In germline, CDR1 is SGHRS, CDR2 YFSETQ. This CDR3 spans 15 amino acids.